This passage covers 25 T cell receptor beta chains from one sample sequenced in a study of CD8+CD57+ T cells in acquired aplastic anemia. TCR beta VDJ and CDR3 were profiled, and genomic DNA was the template. In TCRdb, the reads were re-called with MiXCR into one record per CDR3 protein. The sample lists some 190,000 distinct CDR3 sequences, about half occurring once. Source material: sorted CD4+, CD8+, or CD8+CD57+ T cells (not recorded which) from PBMCs. These receptors were collected from a human donor in good health.

At least ten counts were recorded for this clonotype. CDR3 in amino acids: CASSPLGASSYEQYF. The CDR3 DNA is TGCGCCAGCAGCCCCCTCGGCGCCAGCTCCTACGAGCAGTACTTC. This chain links TRBV5-1 with TRBJ2-7; D is unresolved. Deletions cut 4 bases from V and 0 bases from J, with 14 bases between. The CDR3 contains 15 residues. Germline V gene data show CDR1 as SGHRS and CDR2 as YFSETQ.

This clonotype was observed a few times. The chain is built from TRBV10-3 and TRBJ2-7; maybe TRBD1 (6 bases). Germline V CDR1 and CDR2: ENHRY, SYGVKD. The V end was cut by 6 bases, the J end by 0 bases, with 9 bases between. The CDR3 sequence is 13 residues long. CDR3 residues: CAIRDSNSYEQYF. As DNA, the CDR3 is TGTGCCATCAGGGACAGTAACTCCTACGAGCAGTACTTC.

The chain joins TRBV27 to TRBJ1-3, with 9 bases fitting TRBD1. Germline CDR1 MNHEY, CDR2 SMNVEV (reference sequence). CDR3 length equals 17 residues. Trimming took 5 bases from V and 1 from J; bases not matched to a gene: 9. This CDR3 reads CASSPGQGVLSGNTIYF. For the CDR3, the DNA is TGTGCCAGCAGTCCGGGACAGGGAGTCTTATCTGGAAACACCATATATTTT.

In its sample, this clonotype was seen a few times. The CDR3, as DNA: TGCGCCAGCAGCTTGTTTCGGGTGCAGCGGGGGAAAAGTTTAACCTACGAGCAGTACTTC. This sequence encodes CASSLFRVQRGKSLTYEQYF. The V and J genes are TRBV5-1 and TRBJ2-7, with 8 positions matching TRBD2. Germline V lookup: CDR1 SGHRS, CDR2 YFSETQ. The J segment lost 2 bases and the V segment lost 1 base, leaving 20 bases of the junction unmatched. CDR3 length: 20 amino acids.

This clonotype was seen ten or more times. One end of the junction is discordant with germline, which a read error may explain. The chain joins TRBV7-9 to TRBJ2-3; no clear D gene. Germline loops: CDR1 SEHNR, CDR2 FQNEAQ (reference sequence). The CDR3 totals 13 residues. The CDR3 reads CASSLVGTDTQYF. The CDR3 DNA sequence: TGCGCCAGCAGCTTGGTCGGTACAGATACGCAGTATTTT.

This clonotype was counted only a few times. The chain has TRBV5-6 and TRBJ1-1; D is possibly TRBD1 (5 bases). This CDR3 is 12 amino acids long. Germline values: CDR1 SGHDT, CDR2 YYEEEE. Trimming cost V 0 bases and J 10 bases, with 10 bases left between them. The CDR3 DNA follows: TGTGCCAGCAGCTTGGGAGTCGGGGGAGCTTTCTTT. Translation: CASSLGVGGAFF.

This clonotype was recorded a few times. The chain carries TRBV6-1 and TRBJ2-7; D not certain. CDR1 is MNHNS and CDR2 is SASEGT in the germline V gene. The CDR3 spans 14 residues. Trimming left V 5 bases short and J 2 bases short, with 13 bases between. The CDR3 region is CASSRRVVTYEQYF. In nucleotides, the CDR3 is TGTGCCAGCAGTCGGAGAGTGGTAACCTACGAGCAGTACTTC.

This clonotype came up many times. V gene TRBV7-9 combines with J gene TRBJ1-4; 12 positions agree with TRBD1. This CDR3 has 15 residues. Germline V gene data show CDR1 as SEHNR and CDR2 as FQNEAQ (reference sequence). The V gene end was trimmed by 5 bases and the J gene end by 7 bases; junction bases not matched to a gene: 5. CDR3 loop: CASSLGTGGGEKLFF. The CDR3 nucleotides are TGTGCCAGCAGCCTTGGGACAGGGGGCGGTGAAAAACTGTTTTTT.

The chain recombines TRBV10-1 with TRBJ1-2; D is undetermined. The germline V gene encodes CDR1 WNHNN and CDR2 SYGVQD (reference sequence). The CDR3 runs 13 residues. V lost 5 bases and J lost 0, with 7 bases in between. This CDR3 is CASSLTPNYGYTF. The CDR3 DNA reads TGCGCCAGCAGTCTGACACCTAACTATGGCTACACCTTC.

This chain links TRBV11-1 with TRBJ1-5; no definite D call. The ends were cut back, 2 bases at V and 6 bases at J, with 8 bases in the middle. Germline values: CDR1 SGHAT, CDR2 FQDESV (reference sequence). The CDR3 has 13 residues. The CDR3 DNA reads TGTGCCAGCAGCTTAACGTCAGCTCAGCCCCAGCATTTT. Translating it yields CASSLTSAQPQHF. The variable domain in full, completed from reference TRBV11-1 and TRBJ1-5, reads EAEVAQSPRYKITEKSQAVAFWCDPISGHATLYWYRQILGQGPELLVQFQDESVVDDSQLPKDRFSAERLKGVDSTLKIQPAELGDSAMYLCASSLTSAQPQHFGDGTRLSIL.

This clonotype was seen at least ten times. This chain links TRBV12-3 or TRBV12-4 with TRBJ1-2; D gene ambiguous. This CDR3 is 12 amino acids long. V was cut by 4 bases and J by 5 bases, with 8 bases left in between. The CDR3 region has the DNA TGTGCCAGCAGTTCGGGCGGTTATGGCTACACCTTC. Translating gives CASSSGGYGYTF.

V and J are TRBV20-1 and TRBJ2-5; a possible D gene is TRBD2 (5 bases). Per germline, CDR1 DFQATT and CDR2 SNEGSKA (reference sequence). The V end lost 5 bases, the J end lost 1 base, and 11 bases lay between the germline ends. This CDR3 contains 13 residues. This chain's CDR3 is CSASRGSQETQYF. In DNA form, the CDR3 reads TGCAGTGCTTCGCGCGGGTCCCAAGAGACCCAGTACTTC.

This clonotype was seen ten or more times. The rearrangement joins TRBV20-1 to TRBJ2-1, with 12 bases identical to TRBD1. The CDR3 totals 14 residues. J was trimmed by 8 bases and V by 2 bases; bases with no gene match: 4. From germline, CDR1 is DFQATT and CDR2 SNEGSKA (reference sequence). In DNA form, the CDR3 reads TGCAGTGCTAGAACGGGACAGGGGGCGGATGAGCAGTTCTTC. This sequence encodes CSARTGQGADEQFF.

This clonotype has only a few counts. The V and J genes are TRBV7-2 and TRBJ1-1; D is undetermined. The CDR3 length is 13 residues. CDR1 and CDR2 (germline): SGHTA, FQGNSA. Trimming shortened V by 3 bases and J by 1 base, and 6 bases separated the two germline ends. CDR3 amino acids: CASSFTENTEAFF. The CDR3, as DNA: TGTGCCAGCAGCTTTACAGAGAACACTGAAGCTTTCTTT.

This chain joins TRBV7-2 and TRBJ2-2; D is unresolved. With 5 bases removed from V and 7 bases from J, the gap between germline ends came to 8 bases. CDR3 length: 12 residues. From germline, CDR1 is SGHTA and CDR2 FQGNSA. CDR3 nucleotide sequence: TGTGCCAGCAGCCCTAATCGCGGGGAGCTGTTTTTT. It codes for CASSPNRGELFF. Based on the CDR3 plus reference TRBV7-2 and TRBJ2-2, the full variable domain is GAGVSQSPSNKVTEKGKDVELRCDPISGHTALYWYRQSLGQGLEFLIYFQGNSAPDKSGLPSDRFSAERTGGSVSTLTIQRTQQEDSAVYLCASSPNRGELFFGEGSRLTVL.

The chain recombines TRBV10-2 with TRBJ2-3; D unclear. V lost 2 bases to trimming and J lost 5 bases, with 11 bases between them. This CDR3 contains 14 residues. Germline assignment: CDR1 WSHSY and CDR2 SAAADI. The CDR3 DNA follows: TGCGCCAGCAGTGAGCATTTAATCAAAGATACGCAGTATTTT. Translation gives CASSEHLIKDTQYF.

This clonotype appeared many times. The CDR3 protein is CASSFGDRYEAFF. In DNA form, the CDR3 reads TGTGCCAGCAGCTTTGGAGACAGGTACGAAGCTTTCTTT. The chain links TRBV5-8 to TRBJ1-1; weak D call: TRBD1 (6 bases). Germline assignment: CDR1 SGHTS and CDR2 YDEGEE. Trimming shortened V by 2 bases and J by 8 bases, and 13 bases separated the two germline ends. This CDR3 comprises 13 residues. Full variable domain (missing parts from reference TRBV5-8 and TRBJ1-1): EAGVTQSPTHLIKTRGQQATLRCSPISGHTSVYWYQQALGLGLQFLLWYDEGEERNRGNFPPRFSGRQFPNYSSELNVNALELEDSALYLCASSFGDRYEAFFGQGTRLTVV.

In this sample, this clonotype turned up many times. This chain connects TRBV7-2 to TRBJ2-7, with 7 bases identical to TRBD2. After removal of 5 bases from V and 6 bases from J, the junction contained 13 bases not matched to a gene. The CDR3 consists of 15 residues. The germline V gene encodes CDR1 SGHTA and CDR2 FQGNSA. The CDR3 region has the DNA TGTGCCAGCAGCATGACTAGCTCCGGAGGTACCGAGCAGTACTTC. Protein sequence: CASSMTSSGGTEQYF.

The chain combines TRBV11-2 with TRBJ2-3; D is unresolved. The CDR3 is made up of 17 amino acids. The germline gives CDR1 SGHAT, CDR2 FQNNGV. V was pared by 6 bases and J by 0 bases, with 19 bases between. CDR3 DNA sequence: TGTGCCAGCAGTGAAGCCCTATTTTCGCCTAGCACAGATACGCAGTATTTT. This sequence encodes CASSEALFSPSTDTQYF.

This clonotype was found many times. This rearrangement joins TRBV7-9 to TRBJ2-7, with a possible D match to TRBD2 (6 bases). In germline, CDR1 is SEHNR, CDR2 FQNEAQ (reference sequence). The V end lost 5 bases, the J end lost 3 bases, and 17 bases lay between the germline ends. CDR3 length: 15 amino acids. The CDR3 nucleotides are TGTGCCAGCAGCCCACTTTCCGCGGGAATCTACGAGCAGTACTTC. This gives the protein CASSPLSAGIYEQYF.

This chain connects TRBV20-1 to TRBJ2-6; D not resolved. Between the trimmed V and J ends, which lost 4 bases and 2 bases, there was a span of 6 bases. The CDR3 length is 13 residues. Germline V gives CDR1 DFQATT, CDR2 SNEGSKA (reference sequence). CDR3 loop: CSATLAGANVLTF. CDR3 DNA: TGCAGTGCTACCCTAGCTGGGGCCAACGTCCTGACTTTC.

The rearrangement joins TRBV11-2 to TRBJ2-7, with a weak D call TRBD2 (6 bases). The CDR3 loop spans 19 amino acids. CDR1 and CDR2 (germline): SGHAT, FQNNGV. V was shortened by 1 base and J by 3 bases, with 25 bases between the two germline ends. CDR3 DNA sequence: TGTGCCAGCAGCTTAGTAAAGGGAGGATCGGGGGATATCTTCTACGAGCAGTACTTC. Translating gives CASSLVKGGSGDIFYEQYF.

This clonotype was counted ten times or more. J is TRBJ2-3 and V is TRBV7-3; D remains ambiguous. Germline V lookup: CDR1 SGHTA, CDR2 FQGTGA. The CDR3 is 13 residues long. Trimming removed 4 bases at V and 5 bases at J, with 10 bases between. CDR3 residues: CASSSQQLDTQYF. Written as DNA, the CDR3 is TGTGCCAGCAGCTCCCAACAGCTAGATACGCAGTATTTT. Based on the CDR3 plus reference TRBV7-3 and TRBJ2-3, the full variable domain is GAGVSQTPSNKVTEKGKYVELRCDPISGHTALYWYRQSLGQGPEFLIYFQGTGAADDSGLPNDRFFAVRPEGSVSTLKIQRTERGDSAVYLCASSSQQLDTQYFGPGTRLTVL.

The chain links TRBV2 to TRBJ1-3; D not resolved. Germline lookup yields CDR1 SNHLY and CDR2 FYNNEI. The CDR3 length is 12 residues. The germline V and J ends were trimmed by 7 bases and 3 bases, with 7 bases remaining between them. CDR3 coding DNA: TGTGCCAGCATGGCTGATGGAAACACCATATATTTT. This sequence encodes CASMADGNTIYF.

This clonotype was observed many times. The chain couples TRBV20-1 to TRBJ2-7, with 11 positions matching TRBD1. CDR3 length: 13 amino acids. Per germline, CDR1 DFQATT and CDR2 SNEGSKA (reference sequence). V dropped 6 bases and J dropped 6; count of bases not matched to a gene: 7. CDR3 in DNA: TGCAGTGCCCGTAGGACAGGGGGCGCCGAGCAGTACTTC. Translating gives CSARRTGGAEQYF.